This T cell receptor (beta chain) comes out of a study of regulatory T cells in long-lasting Graves disease. Specified time point: persistent/refractory GD, antithyroid drugs over 5 years with positive TRAb. TCR sequences were obtained from RNA taken from PBMCs. Recruitment took place at an endocrinology department in Xi'an, China. The authors built TCR beta libraries using iRepertoire HTBI primers and Arm-PCR of CDR3 regions. TCRdb analysed the multiplex PCR reads with MiXCR anew, one entry per CDR3 protein. The sample consists of more than 650,000 distinct CDR3 sequences, about 30% of them appearing once. This clonotype was picked up a small number of times. This CDR3 comprises 12 residues. The V gene's germline CDR1 is DFQATT and CDR2 SNEGSKA (reference sequence). The V end was cut by 6 bases, the J end by 7 bases, with 12 bases between.

The chain is built from TRBV20-1 and TRBJ2-2; D is unclear. The sequence was obtained from a female donor with Graves disease. This material consisted of peripheral blood mononuclear cells (PBMCs), taken when the disease was refractory, from a patient treated with antithyroid drugs. CDR3 in DNA: TGCAGTGCCATCGTAATAGGCGGGGAGCTGTTTTTT. This codes for CSAIVIGGELFF.